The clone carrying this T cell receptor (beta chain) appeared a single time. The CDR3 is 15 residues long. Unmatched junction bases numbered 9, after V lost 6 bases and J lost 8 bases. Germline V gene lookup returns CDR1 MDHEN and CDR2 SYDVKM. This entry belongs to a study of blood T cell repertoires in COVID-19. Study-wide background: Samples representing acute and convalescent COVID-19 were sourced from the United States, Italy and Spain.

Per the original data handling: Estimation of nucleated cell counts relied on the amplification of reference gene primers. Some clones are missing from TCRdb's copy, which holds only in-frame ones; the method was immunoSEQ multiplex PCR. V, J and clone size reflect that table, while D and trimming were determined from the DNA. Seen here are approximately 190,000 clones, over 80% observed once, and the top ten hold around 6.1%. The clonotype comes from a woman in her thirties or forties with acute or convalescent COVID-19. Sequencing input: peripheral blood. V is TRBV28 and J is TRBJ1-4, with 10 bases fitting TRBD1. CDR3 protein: CASSSMTGGEEKLFF. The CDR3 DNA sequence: TGTGCCAGCAGCTCAATGACAGGGGGCGAAGAAAAACTGTTTTTT.